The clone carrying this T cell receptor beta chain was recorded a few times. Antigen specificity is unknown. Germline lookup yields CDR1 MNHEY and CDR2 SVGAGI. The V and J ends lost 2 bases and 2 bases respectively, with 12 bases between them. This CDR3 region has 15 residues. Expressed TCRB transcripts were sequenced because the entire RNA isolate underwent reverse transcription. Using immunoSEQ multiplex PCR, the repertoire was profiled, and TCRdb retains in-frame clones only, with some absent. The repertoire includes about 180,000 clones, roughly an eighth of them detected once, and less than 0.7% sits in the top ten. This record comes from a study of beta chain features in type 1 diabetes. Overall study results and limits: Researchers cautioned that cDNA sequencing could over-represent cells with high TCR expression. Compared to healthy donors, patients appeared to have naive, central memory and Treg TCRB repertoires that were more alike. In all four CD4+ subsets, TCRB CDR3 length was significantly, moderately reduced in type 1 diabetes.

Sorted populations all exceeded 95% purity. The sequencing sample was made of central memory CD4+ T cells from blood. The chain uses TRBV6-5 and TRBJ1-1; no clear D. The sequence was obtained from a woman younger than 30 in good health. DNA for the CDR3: TGTGCCAGCAGTTACGACCCGGAGCGAAACACTGAAGCTTTCTTT. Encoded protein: CASSYDPERNTEAFF.